The TCR beta chain under discussion was sequenced for a study of beta chain features in type 1 diabetes. The study's findings and limits: Moderate yet significant TCRB CDR3 shortening was seen in Type 1 diabetes patients in all four CD4+ subsets.

Trimming removed 5 bases from V and 4 bases from J, with 9 bases in between. Germline CDR1 is SEHNR and CDR2 is FQNEAQ (reference sequence). This CDR3 contains 13 residues. Regarding this clone: As yet, its antigen is unknown.

The isolated RNA, all of it, was reverse transcribed, so expressed TCRB transcripts were what got sequenced. Sequencing was performed with immunoSEQ multiplex PCR; in TCRdb, only in-frame clones are kept and a portion is missing. The table lists under 300,000 clones, 11% to 15% of them singletons, with 0.015% to 0.02% in the top ten. The source material was naive CD4+ T cells from blood. The receptor comes from a man aged 30 to 39 with type 1 diabetes. The chain has TRBV7-9 and TRBJ1-5; TRBD1 is a possible D gene (6 bases). CDR3 sequence: CASSVDRNQPQHF. DNA of the CDR3: TGTGCCAGCAGCGTAGACAGGAATCAGCCCCAGCATTTT.